This is a list of T cell receptor beta chains from one sample in a study of PD-L1 blockade in urothelial cancer. Clones were read by immunoSEQ multiplex PCR, and TCRdb kept only the in-frame ones, dropping some. The sample carries some 66,000 clones, about 86% recorded once. This material consisted of PBMCs, taken around atezolizumab (anti-PD-L1) treatment. These receptors were obtained from a man aged 55 to 70 with urothelial cancer. CDR3s include the opening cysteine and the closing phenylalanine or tryptophan. The D gene is left open where the match is weak. The size field is filled for only some rows; it gives once, few, many or a size class.

size	D	V	J	length	CDR3	DNA
-	TRBD1	TRBV9	TRBJ2-1	14	CASSTRTGYNEQFF	TGTGCCAGCAGCACTCGGACAGGTTACAATGAGCAGTTCTTC
-	-	TRBV27	TRBJ2-2	13	CASSLLATGELFF	TGTGCCAGCAGTTTATTGGCAACCGGGGAGCTGTTTTTT
-	-	TRBV5-1	TRBJ1-3	17	CASSLLGTGDSGNTIYF	TGCGCCAGCAGCTTGCTTGGAACAGGTGACTCTGGAAACACCATATATTTT
-	-	TRBV2	TRBJ2-7	13	CASKEEVGSEQYF	TGTGCCAGCAAGGAGGAGGTGGGTAGCGAGCAGTACTTC
-	-	TRBV7-6	TRBJ1-4	16	CASSLRGGTTNEKLFF	TGTGCCAGCAGCTTAAGGGGGGGAACAACTAATGAAAAACTGTTTTTT
-	-	TRBV5-1	TRBJ1-5	14	CASSLDSLNQPQHF	TGCGCCAGCAGCCTGGACAGCCTCAATCAGCCCCAGCATTTT
-	-	TRBV11-2	TRBJ1-2	16	CASSLPPGGGSGGYTF	TGTGCCAGCAGCCTTCCCCCGGGGGGAGGTTCTGGTGGCTACACCTTC
-	TRBD1	TRBV7-3	TRBJ2-2	14	CASSPQGATGELFF	TGTGCCAGCAGCCCCCAGGGGGCAACCGGGGAGCTGTTTTTT
-	TRBD2	TRBV7-2	TRBJ2-7	17	CASSAKTSGGAYYEQYF	TGTGCCAGCAGCGCCAAGACTAGCGGGGGGGCCTATTACGAGCAGTACTTC
-	-	TRBV2	TRBJ2-1	15	CASRLLATAGNEQFF	TGTGCCAGCAGGCTTCTAGCGACCGCCGGGAATGAGCAGTTCTTC
-	TRBD1	TRBV6-5	TRBJ1-2	12	CASSQGARGYTF	TGTGCCAGCAGTCAGGGGGCGCGGGGCTACACCTTC
-	-	TRBV6-5	TRBJ1-3	13	CASSQDRGNTIYF	TGTGCCAGCAGCCAGGACAGAGGAAACACCATATATTTT
-	-	TRBV27	TRBJ1-2	14	CASSSRGGWYGYTF	TGTGCCAGCAGTTCACGGGGAGGATGGTATGGCTACACCTTC
-	-	TRBV30	TRBJ1-5	13	CAWGSGSAQPQHF	TGTGCCTGGGGGTCAGGGTCCGCTCAGCCCCAGCATTTT
-	-	TRBV30	TRBJ1-4	15	CAWSVGNRNNEKLFF	TGTGCCTGGAGTGTAGGGAACAGGAATAATGAAAAACTGTTTTTT
once	TRBD1	TRBV5-4	TRBJ1-5	14	CASSLDRANQPQHF	TGTGCCAGCAGTCTCGACAGGGCCAATCAGCCCCAGCATTTT
-	TRBD2	TRBV5-1	TRBJ2-2	19	CASSLEPGLAGENTGELFF	TGCGCCAGCAGCTTGGAACCGGGACTAGCGGGGGAGAACACCGGGGAGCTGTTTTTT
-	-	TRBV7-9	TRBJ1-1	16	CASSFSGRGRNTEAFF	TGTGCCAGCAGCTTCTCAGGTCGGGGTCGTAACACTGAAGCTTTCTTT
-	TRBD2	TRBV19	TRBJ2-5	13	CASSMRGQETQYF	TGTGCCAGTAGTATGCGGGGGCAAGAGACCCAGTACTTC
-	-	TRBV7-2	TRBJ1-2	14	CASSRPWAGDGYTF	TGTGCCAGCAGCAGACCGTGGGCGGGGGATGGCTACACCTTC
few	-	TRBV6-4	TRBJ2-3	14	CASSEQGSEDTQYF	TGTGCCAGCAGTGAGCAGGGTTCAGAAGATACGCAGTATTTT
-	-	TRBV30	TRBJ1-3	14	CAWSRGEIRYTIYF	TGTGCCTGGAGCAGGGGAGAAATTCGGTACACCATATATTTT
-	-	TRBV5-1	TRBJ1-1	15	CASSLEQTFATEAFF	TGCGCCAGCAGCTTGGAACAGACATTCGCCACTGAAGCTTTCTTT
-	-	TRBV19	TRBJ1-4	15	CASYTRGATNEKLFF	TGTGCCTCTTACACCCGGGGGGCGACTAATGAAAAACTGTTTTTT
-	-	TRBV7-9	TRBJ1-5	14	CASNFEAYNQPQHF	TGTGCCAGCAACTTCGAGGCATACAATCAGCCCCAGCATTTT
-	-	TRBV21-1	TRBJ1-5	13	CASSQNRGQPQHF	TGTGCCAGCAGCCAAAACCGGGGGCAGCCCCAGCATTTT
-	TRBD1	TRBV5-4	TRBJ2-4	15	CASSKDSRGLDIQYF	TGTGCCAGCAGCAAGGACTCCAGGGGGTTGGACATTCAGTACTTC
once	-	TRBV30	TRBJ2-5	13	CAWTETAQETQYF	TGTGCCTGGACCGAGACAGCTCAAGAGACCCAGTACTTC
once	TRBD1	TRBV6-1	TRBJ2-7	14	CASHPGTAYLGQYF	TGTGCCAGCCACCCGGGGACAGCCTATCTTGGGCAGTACTTC
-	TRBD2	TRBV7-7	TRBJ2-5	16	CASSPGLAGAQETQYF	TGTGCTAGCAGCCCCGGACTAGCGGGGGCCCAAGAGACCCAGTACTTC
-	TRBD2	TRBV7-9	TRBJ2-5	18	CASSLARVAGDDQETQYF	TGTGCCAGCAGCTTAGCAAGGGTAGCGGGGGACGACCAGGAGACCCAGTACTTC
-	TRBD1	TRBV9	TRBJ2-7	14	CASSNRDRGFEQYF	TGTGCCAGCAGCAACCGGGACAGGGGTTTCGAGCAGTACTTC